Shown below are 12 T cell receptor beta chains from a single sample sequenced in a study of cytomegalovirus exposure and HLA in healthy donors. PCR primers comprised 60 Vbeta and 13 Jbeta primers. Clones were read by immunoSEQ multiplex PCR, and TCRdb kept only the in-frame ones, dropping some. This sample carries 95,000 to 150,000 clones, roughly three fifths of them seen once, and the ten largest clones take 1.5%. Sequenced sample: PBMCs. These receptors were obtained from a man between 18 and 35 years old in good health and CMV-seronegative.

This clone was detected a few times. V is TRBV11-2 and J is TRBJ2-5; TRBD2 is a possible D gene (6 bases). Trimming pared 6 bases from V and 1 base from J, leaving 15 bases between. CDR1 is SGHAT, CDR2 FQNNGV, per germline. The CDR3 is 15 amino acids. CDR3 nucleotide sequence: TGTGCCAGCAGTTCAGAAGGTAGCGGCCAAGAGACCCAGTACTTC. As protein: CASSSEGSGQETQYF. Combining the CDR3 with reference TRBV11-2 and TRBJ2-5 gives the whole variable domain EAGVAQSPRYKIIEKRQSVAFWCNPISGHATLYWYQQILGQGPKLLIQFQNNGVVDDSQLPKDRFSAERLKGVDSTLKIQPAKLEDSAVYLCASSSEGSGQETQYFGPGTRLLVL.

This clone was recorded once. The rearrangement uses TRBV2 and TRBJ2-1; TRBD2 is a possible D gene (7 bases). Trimming took off 8 bases at V and 3 bases at J, with 14 bases between the two ends. CDR1 is SNHLY and CDR2 is FYNNEI in the germline V gene. The CDR3 consists of 14 residues. The chain's CDR3 is CASVRGGSYNEQFF. The CDR3 nucleotides are TGTGCCAGCGTACGCGGGGGCAGCTACAATGAGCAGTTCTTC. The full variable domain, in which reference TRBV2 and TRBJ2-1 provide the parts outside the CDR3, is EPEVTQTPSHQVTQMGQEVILRCVPISNHLYFYWYRQILGQKVEFLVSFYNNEISEKSEIFDDQFSVERPDGSNFTLKIRSTKLEDSAMYFCASVRGGSYNEQFFGPGTRLTVL.

The chain joins TRBV27 to TRBJ2-7, with D possibly matching TRBD2 (6 bases). Trimming took off 5 bases at V and 0 bases at J, with 8 bases between the two ends. The CDR3 is 13 amino acids. CDR1 is MNHEY and CDR2 is SMNVEV in the germline V gene (reference sequence). The CDR3 nucleotides are TGTGCCAGCAGTCCCGGGGGCTCCTACGAGCAGTACTTC. This gives the protein CASSPGGSYEQYF.

This rearrangement joins TRBV11-2 to TRBJ2-7; TRBD1 matches 7 bases. Germline CDR1 reads SGHAT; CDR2 reads FQNNGV. The CDR3 consists of 14 residues. J gave up 3 bases and V 6 bases, and 8 bases lay outside the gene matches. CDR3 sequence reads: CASRSWTGSYEQYF. The CDR3 DNA follows: TGTGCCAGCAGATCCTGGACAGGAAGCTACGAGCAGTACTTC.

The J gene is TRBJ2-2, the V gene TRBV5-8; TRBD2 matches 16 bases. CDR1 is SGHTS, CDR2 YDEGEE, per germline. V lost 2 bases, J lost 6 bases, and 10 bases stayed unmatched. The CDR3 has 19 amino acids. CDR3 DNA sequence: TGTGCCAGCAGCTTCCCTCCGGGACTAGCGGGGGGGCCGGCCGGGGAGCTGTTTTTT. Its translation is CASSFPPGLAGGPAGELFF.

The gene calls are TRBV7-2 and TRBJ1-2, with a weak D call TRBD1 (5 bases). In germline, CDR1 is SGHTA, CDR2 FQGNSA. Trimming pared 4 bases from V and 4 bases from J, leaving 16 bases between. The CDR3 length is 15 residues. The CDR3 sequence: CASSSQSTVGYGYTF. DNA of the CDR3: TGTGCCAGCAGCTCTCAGTCGACAGTGGGCTATGGCTACACCTTC.

The rearrangement links TRBV5-6 to TRBJ1-2; no definite D call. Germline V CDR1 and CDR2: SGHDT, YYEEEE. The CDR3 extends over 13 amino acids. Trimming pared 0 bases from V and 5 bases from J, leaving 8 bases between. The CDR3 DNA is TGTGCCAGCAGCTTGGGGGGAGGGTATGGCTACACCTTC. Its protein product is CASSLGGGYGYTF.

This rearrangement joins TRBV7-6 to TRBJ2-3, with TRBD1 matching over 8 bases. The CDR3 has 16 amino acids. V trimming: 5 bases; J trimming: 2 bases; junction bases outside the gene matches: 9. Germline lookup yields CDR1 SGHVS and CDR2 FNYEAQ. This chain's CDR3 is CASSPRQGWITDTQYF. CDR3 coding DNA: TGTGCCAGCAGCCCTAGACAGGGGTGGATCACAGATACGCAGTATTTT.

The J gene is TRBJ2-1, the V gene TRBV2; 13 nucleotides match TRBD2. V lost 6 bases and J lost 3; bases outside the gene matches: 5. CDR3 size: 16 residues. Germline CDR1 and CDR2: SNHLY and FYNNEI. This CDR3 reads CASRAGTSGDYNEQFF. The CDR3 DNA follows: TGTGCCAGCAGAGCAGGGACTAGCGGGGACTACAATGAGCAGTTCTTC.

In its sample, this clone was seen a few times. This sequence joins TRBV11-2 and TRBJ2-1; 9 nucleotides line up with TRBD2. Trimming cost V 7 bases and J 7 bases; bases outside gene matches: 11. Germline assignment: CDR1 SGHAT and CDR2 FQNNGV. The CDR3 covers 15 residues. The CDR3 protein is CASNPVAGAGNEQFF. The DNA for the CDR3 is TGTGCCAGCAACCCTGTAGCGGGAGCGGGGAATGAGCAGTTCTTC.

This chain uses TRBV2 with TRBJ2-7, with D hard to call. V shed 4 bases and J shed 2 bases, with 9 bases lying between them. CDR3 length: 13 amino acids. Germline V gives CDR1 SNHLY, CDR2 FYNNEI. The CDR3: CASSGDIPYEQYF. CDR3 in DNA: TGTGCCAGCAGTGGCGACATCCCCTACGAGCAGTACTTC.

This clone was detected only once. The CDR3 bases are TGTGCCATCAGGGATAAGACAGACAACACTGAAGCTTTCTTT. Translation gives CAIRDKTDNTEAFF. The chain employs TRBV10-3 and TRBJ1-1; a weak D match, TRBD1 (5 bases). Germline CDR1 reads ENHRY; CDR2 reads SYGVKD. The CDR3 runs 14 residues. Trimming took 6 bases from V and 2 from J, leaving 13 bases between them.